Below, 17 T cell receptor beta chains from the same sample are listed, as sequenced in a study of cytomegalovirus exposure and HLA in healthy donors (dated by TCRdb to about 2017). The library was prepared using the immunoSEQ multiplex PCR assay. For the multiplex PCR, a mixture combining 60 forward primers for TCR Vbeta segments and 13 reverse primers for TCR Jbeta segments was used. What TCRdb holds here is the immuneACCESS table cut down to in-frame rearrangements. Part of the clones is not present; checked against another copy, under half of the missing clones reflect an unresolved V gene, and the others are unexplained. This sample gives under 200,000 clones in total; roughly four fifths of them show up just once. Clones ranked in the top ten supply 1.3% to 1.5% of the sample. Sequencing used PBMCs. The receptors were sampled from a man in his sixties in good health and CMV-seronegative.

The gene calls are TRBV6-4 and TRBJ1-2; 8 nucleotides agree with TRBD1. The CDR3 length is 16 residues. CDR1 and CDR2 from the germline V gene are MRHNA and SNTAGT. Trimming at V came to 4 bases and at J to 7 bases, leaving 14 bases not matched to a gene. This CDR3 reads CASSVIFPGGDGGYTF. CDR3 nucleotide sequence: TGTGCCAGCAGTGTCATCTTTCCAGGGGGCGACGGTGGCTACACCTTC.

This rearrangement joins TRBV19 to TRBJ2-1; D not certain. V was trimmed by 2 bases and J by 8 bases, leaving 16 bases between them. Germline V gene data show CDR1 as LNHDA and CDR2 as SQIVND (reference sequence). This CDR3 has 15 amino acids. Here the CDR3 DNA reads TGTGCCAGTAGTATACGAGCCAGGAAAGTCGATGAGCAGTTCTTC. Its translation is CASSIRARKVDEQFF.

The chain joins TRBV7-2 to TRBJ1-5; 8 bases agree with TRBD1. This CDR3 is 14 amino acids long. Unmatched junction bases numbered 6, after V lost 5 bases and J lost 6 bases. Germline CDR1 is SGHTA and CDR2 is FQGNSA. The CDR3 protein is CASSARTGSQPQHF. CDR3 DNA sequence: TGTGCCAGCAGCGCTCGGACAGGGAGTCAGCCCCAGCATTTT.

The rearrangement links TRBV5-4 to TRBJ2-1; 7 bases align to TRBD2. The ends lost 4 bases at V and 2 bases at J; junction bases unmatched: 9. This CDR3 has 16 amino acids. Germline V gene lookup returns CDR1 SGHNT and CDR2 YYREEE (reference sequence). CDR3 in DNA: TGTGCCAGCAGCCCCACAGGAAGCGGGGCCTACAATGAGCAGTTCTTC. It yields the protein CASSPTGSGAYNEQFF. Variable domain in full (rest from reference TRBV5-4 and TRBJ2-1): ETGVTQSPTHLIKTRGQQVTLRCSSQSGHNTVSWYQQALGQGPQFIFQYYREEENGRGNFPPRFSGLQFPNYSSELNVNALELDDSALYLCASSPTGSGAYNEQFFGPGTRLTVL.

There are a few counts of this clone. Relative to the germline gene, one junction end is altered; a read error may explain this. The V gene is TRBV7-9, the J gene TRBJ2-4; TRBD1 matches at 10 bases. The length of the CDR3 is 19 residues. CDR1 is SEHNR, CDR2 FQNEAQ, per germline (reference sequence). CDR3 bases: TGTTCCAGCAGCTTGGGACCGGGACAGGGGTATCAGGTCAAAAACATTCAGTACTTC. This sequence encodes CSSSLGPGQGYQVKNIQYF.

The chain couples TRBV5-1 to TRBJ1-4; D call uncertain. Germline loops: CDR1 SGHRS, CDR2 YFSETQ. The CDR3 runs 15 residues. V lost 0 bases and J lost 0, with 6 bases in between. CDR3 nucleotide sequence: TGCGCCAGCAGCTTGGACGGTGCAACTAATGAAAAACTGTTTTTT. Its translation: CASSLDGATNEKLFF.

The V call is TRBV5-8, the J call TRBJ1-6; no clear D gene. The CDR3 runs 15 residues. Trimming pared 0 bases from V and 12 bases from J, leaving 16 bases between. Germline CDR1 is SGHTS and CDR2 is YDEGEE. CDR3 bases: TGTGCCAGCAGCTTGGAAGTCGCGGGTCGTGAACCCCTCCACTTT. It specifies CASSLEVAGREPLHF. The entire variable domain, with the rest obtained from reference TRBV5-8 and TRBJ1-6, is as follows: EAGVTQSPTHLIKTRGQQATLRCSPISGHTSVYWYQQALGLGLQFLLWYDEGEERNRGNFPPRFSGRQFPNYSSELNVNALELEDSALYLCASSLEVAGREPLHFGNGTRLTVT.

Only a few counts were recorded for this clone. The chain carries TRBV27 and TRBJ2-2, with 10 bases matching TRBD1. The CDR3 consists of 17 residues. V was clipped by 6 bases and J by 5 bases; unmatched bases: 12. Germline V gives CDR1 MNHEY, CDR2 SMNVEV (reference sequence). This chain's CDR3 is CASSPSRTGGVTGELFF. The CDR3 DNA sequence: TGTGCCAGCAGCCCTTCCCGGACAGGGGGAGTGACCGGGGAGCTGTTTTTT.

The rearrangement uses TRBV6-1 and TRBJ1-1, with TRBD1 matching over 7 bases. Germline V gives CDR1 MNHNS, CDR2 SASEGT. The junction had 3 bases not matched to a gene; V was cut back by 4 bases and J by 1 base. This CDR3 comprises 14 residues. This CDR3 reads CASSGRTGNTEAFF. The DNA of the CDR3 is TGTGCCAGCAGTGGTCGGACAGGGAACACTGAAGCTTTCTTT.

The rearrangement uses TRBV28 and TRBJ1-5, with D maybe TRBD1 (6 bases). This CDR3 region has 13 residues. Germline V gene lookup returns CDR1 MDHEN and CDR2 SYDVKM. The V and J ends lost 5 bases and 11 bases respectively, with 16 bases between them. The DNA of the CDR3 is TGTGCCAGCAGTGGGGGACAAAGAGTGGCCCAGCATTTT. It translates to CASSGGQRVAQHF.

This chain uses TRBV6-5 with TRBJ1-2; 10 bases fit TRBD1. Germline lookup yields CDR1 MNHEY and CDR2 SVGAGI. The trim removed 2 bases at V and 7 bases at J, leaving 7 bases unmatched. CDR3 size: 15 residues. DNA of the CDR3: TGTGCCAGCAGTTACGAGGGACAGGGGTGGCGTGGCTACACCTTC. Its protein product is CASSYEGQGWRGYTF.

The sample holds a few counts of this clone. The chain couples TRBV5-1 to TRBJ2-7, with TRBD2 identical over 12 bases. With 1 base clipped from V and 3 bases from J, the junction kept 8 bases outside the gene matches. This CDR3 is built from 17 residues. Germline V gene sequence: CDR1 SGHRS, CDR2 YFSETQ. The CDR3 loop reads CASSLRAWTSGVYEQYF. The CDR3 DNA sequence: TGCGCCAGCAGCTTGAGAGCGTGGACTAGCGGGGTCTACGAGCAGTACTTC.

This rearrangement joins TRBV18 to TRBJ2-3; perhaps TRBD1 as D (6 bases). Germline V gene sequence: CDR1 KGHSH, CDR2 LQKENI. The germline V and J ends were trimmed by 5 bases and 3 bases, with 12 bases remaining between them. The CDR3 runs to 14 residues. This CDR3 reads CASSYRDKTDTQYF. CDR3 in DNA: TGTGCCAGCTCATACCGGGACAAAACAGATACGCAGTATTTT.

The gene calls are TRBV4-1 and TRBJ2-5; a possible D gene is TRBD1 (5 bases). The germline gives CDR1 MGHRA, CDR2 YSYEKL. V lost 1 base and J 5 bases, leaving 11 bases between the germline ends. This CDR3 is built from 14 residues. CDR3 loop: CASSQVGPVETQYF. CDR3 in DNA: TGCGCCAGCAGCCAAGTGGGGCCGGTGGAGACCCAGTACTTC.

The rearrangement joins TRBV6-5 to TRBJ1-2; 7 bases are shared with TRBD1. CDR3 length: 15 residues. V was clipped by 6 bases and J by 2 bases; unmatched bases: 9. Germline V lookup: CDR1 MNHEY, CDR2 SVGAGI. CDR3 DNA: TGTGCCAGCAGAACCCCAGGGGGTCGGAACTATGGCTACACCTTC. The encoded protein is CASRTPGGRNYGYTF.

The chain joins TRBV6-5 to TRBJ2-5, with 8 bases that match TRBD2. Matching the DNA end better, TRBJ2-7 makes the J call doubtful. Germline CDR1 and CDR2: MNHEY and SVGAGI. This CDR3 is built from 16 residues. The CDR3 DNA is TGTGCCAGCAGTTACAGCAGCGGGGGCCCCTCCTACGAGCAGTACTTC. Translating it yields CASSYSSGGPSYEQYF.

The gene calls are TRBV5-8 and TRBJ2-2; 12 nucleotides agree with TRBD2. The CDR3 is 16 residues long. The J segment lost 5 bases and the V segment lost 4 bases, leaving 6 bases of the junction unmatched. Germline V gives CDR1 SGHTS, CDR2 YDEGEE. The CDR3 region has the DNA TGTGCCAGCAGCCCGCTAGCGGGGGGGCCGACCGGGGAGCTGTTTTTT. It encodes CASSPLAGGPTGELFF.